This T cell receptor (beta chain) comes out of a study of shared clonotypes between healthy human individuals. On the study more broadly: A couple of women and a few men aged 18 to 49 made up the donors. A donor's plate count was three for CD4 naive and three for CD4 memory; CD8 naive had two and CD8 memory one.

Naive CD8 cells were CD45RO-negative, positively selected for CCR7, excluding terminally differentiated effector memory CD45RA+ cells. Germline V CDR1 and CDR2: MNHEY, SMNVEV (reference sequence). After removal of 5 bases from V and 1 base from J, the junction contained 9 bases not matched to a gene. This CDR3 region has 16 residues. Study findings and constraints: Collection of samples was limited to blood; tissue repertoires likely differ.

As handled by the study authors: For the immunoSEQ data, sequences were junction-only without quality scores, so filtering differed. Sequencing was performed with immunoSEQ multiplex PCR; in TCRdb, only in-frame clones are kept and a portion is missing. That table is the source of V, J and clone size, and D and trimming were worked out from the DNA. The sample has 1.5 million to 2.5 million clones; less than 95% are singletons. Note on this clone: Its antigen is unknown.

The chain is built from TRBV27 and TRBJ1-2; TRBD1 matches at 8 bases. The source is a man younger than 30 in good health. The sample taken for sequencing was naive CD8+ T cells sorted from blood. The CDR3 loop is CASSPFSGTGNYGYTF. The CDR3 DNA follows: TGTGCCAGCAGTCCCTTTTCCGGGACAGGTAACTATGGCTACACCTTC.